The clone carrying this TCR beta chain was counted ten times or more. This sample's TCRbeta library carried unique molecular identifier barcodes. TCRdb redid the calling of the PCR reads with MiXCR, one entry per CDR3 protein. The sample has about 400,000 distinct CDR3 sequences, 20% seen once. The data stem from a study of T-cell reconstitution after alpha-beta-depleted transplantation in children. The CDR3 has 18 residues. Germline trimming cut 0 bases from V and 3 bases from J; bases unmatched to any gene: 6. The sequencing here drew on PBMCs from the stem cell graft donor, taken from the stem cell graft. The sequence came from a human donor who donated a stem cell graft to a child with acute myeloid leukemia. This sequence joins TRBV12-3 or TRBV12-4 and TRBJ2-7, with 15 bases that match TRBD2. The CDR3 reads CASSLARTSGRGIYEQYF. CDR3 coding DNA: TGTGCCAGCAGTTTAGCACGGACTAGCGGGAGGGGGATCTACGAGCAGTACTTC.